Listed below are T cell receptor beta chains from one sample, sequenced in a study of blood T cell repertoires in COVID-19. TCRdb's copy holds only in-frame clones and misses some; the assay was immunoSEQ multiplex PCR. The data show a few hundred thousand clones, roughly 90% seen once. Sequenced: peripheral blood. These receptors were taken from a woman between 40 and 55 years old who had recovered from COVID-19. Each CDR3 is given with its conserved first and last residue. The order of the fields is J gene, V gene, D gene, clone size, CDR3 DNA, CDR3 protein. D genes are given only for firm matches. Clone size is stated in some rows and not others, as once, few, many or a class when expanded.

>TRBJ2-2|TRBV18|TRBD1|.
TGTGCCAGCTCACCGAAACAGGGGGCTGGGGAGCTGTTTTTT
CASSPKQGAGELFF
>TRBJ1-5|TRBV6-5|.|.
TGTGCCAGCAGTTTACAGGGTGGGAGCAATCAGCCCCAGCATTTT
CASSLQGGSNQPQHF
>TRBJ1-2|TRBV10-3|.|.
TGTGCCATCAGTGGGGTCAGGCCCCTCGACTATGGCTACACCTTC
CAISGVRPLDYGYTF
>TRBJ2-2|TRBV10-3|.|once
TGTGCCATCAGGACAGGTCCGACCGGGGAGCTGTTTTTT
CAIRTGPTGELFF
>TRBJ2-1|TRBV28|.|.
TGTGCCAGCAGTTTTGTCAAATCGGGTGAGCAGTTCTTC
CASSFVKSGEQFF
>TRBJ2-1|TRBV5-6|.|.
TGTGCCAGCAGCTGGGGGGTCGGCAATGAGCAGTTCTTC
CASSWGVGNEQFF
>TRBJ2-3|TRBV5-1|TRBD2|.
TGCGCCAGCAGCTTGCAGGGACTAGCGGGAGTCACAGATACGCAGTATTTT
CASSLQGLAGVTDTQYF
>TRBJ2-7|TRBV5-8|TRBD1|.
TGTGCCAGCAGCTTAGCACAGGGGGCATTCGAGCAGTACTTC
CASSLAQGAFEQYF
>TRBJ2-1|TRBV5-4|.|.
TGTGCCAGCAGCTCCCCCGTGACAGGTTATTACAATGAGCAGTTCTTC
CASSSPVTGYYNEQFF
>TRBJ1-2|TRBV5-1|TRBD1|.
TGCGCCAGCAGCACGGACAGGGACTATGGCTACACCTTC
CASSTDRDYGYTF
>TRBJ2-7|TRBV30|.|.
TGTGCCTGGACCGAGGGCTACGAGCAGTACTTC
CAWTEGYEQYF
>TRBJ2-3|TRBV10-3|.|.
TGTGCCATCAGTGGACACTGGGGGGAGACCCGGGCTGGAGATACGCAGTATTTT
CAISGHWGETRAGDTQYF
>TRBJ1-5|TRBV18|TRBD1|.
TGTGCCAGCTCACCGGGACAGGGGAGCAATCAGCCCCAGCATTTT
CASSPGQGSNQPQHF
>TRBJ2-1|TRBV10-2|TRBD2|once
TGCGCCAGCAGGCTAGCGGCCCAATCCTACAATGAGCAGTTCTTC
CASRLAAQSYNEQFF
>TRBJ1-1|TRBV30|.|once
TGTGCCTCAGAAATCGGGACAGAAGCTTTCTTT
CASEIGTEAFF
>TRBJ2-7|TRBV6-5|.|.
TGTGCCAGCATCGAAACAGGGAACTACGAGCAGTACTTC
CASIETGNYEQYF
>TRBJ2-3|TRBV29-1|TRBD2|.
TGCAGCGTTGAGGTCCTATCTAGCGGGAGTGCAGATACGCAGTATTTT
CSVEVLSSGSADTQYF
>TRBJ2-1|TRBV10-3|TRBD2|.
TGTGCCATCAGTGATGGCGGGAGGGGCAATGAGCAGTTCTTC
CAISDGGRGNEQFF
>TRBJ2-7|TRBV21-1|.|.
TGTGCCAGCAGCGTTCAACTAGCGGGAGAATCCTACGAGCAGTACTTC
CASSVQLAGESYEQYF
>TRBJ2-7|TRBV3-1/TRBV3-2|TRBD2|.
TGTGCCAGCAGCCCTCCCCGGACTAGCGGGAAAGCCTACGAGCAGTACTTC
CASSPPRTSGKAYEQYF
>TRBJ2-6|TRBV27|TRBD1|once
TGTGCCAGCAGGAACAGGGGGGCAGACTCTGGGGCCAACGTCCTGACTTTC
CASRNRGADSGANVLTF
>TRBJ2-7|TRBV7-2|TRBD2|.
TGTGCCAGCACCCTTACTGGGCTAGCGGGATACGAGCAGTACTTC
CASTLTGLAGYEQYF
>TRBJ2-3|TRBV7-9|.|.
TGTGCCACCCTAACTAGCACAGATACGCAGTATTTT
CATLTSTDTQYF
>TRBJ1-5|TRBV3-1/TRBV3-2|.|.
TGTGCCAGCAGCCAAGATGCGACAAAGAATAGCAATCAGCCCCAGCATTTT
CASSQDATKNSNQPQHF
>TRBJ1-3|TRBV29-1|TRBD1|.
TGCAGCGCCCGGACAGGGACGGGAAACACCATATATTTT
CSARTGTGNTIYF
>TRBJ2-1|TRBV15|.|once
TGTGCCACCAGCAATCCCCTTTCCTACAATGAGCAGTTCTTC
CATSNPLSYNEQFF
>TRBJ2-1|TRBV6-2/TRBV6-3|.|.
TGTGCCAGCAGTTACCCCCTCCGGCTAGTATCCTACAATGAGCAGTTCTTC
CASSYPLRLVSYNEQFF
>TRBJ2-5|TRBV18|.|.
TGTGCCAGCTCTCTATGGACAGCCCAAGAGACCCAGTACTTC
CASSLWTAQETQYF
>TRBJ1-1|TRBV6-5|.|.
TGTGCCAGCAGTCCATCAACAGGATTTGTGACTGAAGCTTTCTTT
CASSPSTGFVTEAFF
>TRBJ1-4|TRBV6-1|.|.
TGTGCCAGCAGTGATCCTCCCGAGGAGGAAAAACTGTTTTTT
CASSDPPEEEKLFF
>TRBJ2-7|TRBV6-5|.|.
TGTGCCAGCAGCAGGACAGTCCCGGGAATCTACGAGCAGTACTTC
CASSRTVPGIYEQYF
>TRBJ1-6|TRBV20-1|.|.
TGCAGTGCTACTGACCAGGGCGATGCTTCACCCCTCCACTTT
CSATDQGDASPLHF
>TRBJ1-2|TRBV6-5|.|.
TGTGCCACCAGCCCCTCCCCGGGCTATGGCTACACCTTC
CATSPSPGYGYTF
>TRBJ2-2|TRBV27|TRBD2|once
TGTGCCAGCAAGTTAGCGGGACCAAACACCGGGGAGCTGTTTTTT
CASKLAGPNTGELFF
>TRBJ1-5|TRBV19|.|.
TGTGCCAGTAGTACGGGAGGGGGTAGCAATCAGCCCCAGCATTTT
CASSTGGGSNQPQHF
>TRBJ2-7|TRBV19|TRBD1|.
TGTGCCAGTAGTACGGTCGCCGGGACAGGGGGGCGCGAGCAGTACTTC
CASSTVAGTGGREQYF
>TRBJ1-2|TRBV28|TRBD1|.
TGTGCCAGCAGTTTATTTAGACTTCGGGACAGGGGACGGTATGGCTACACCTTC
CASSLFRLRDRGRYGYTF
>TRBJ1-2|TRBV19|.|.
TGTGCCAGTAGTGAAGGAGGGAAGGGAAACTATGGCTACACCTTC
CASSEGGKGNYGYTF
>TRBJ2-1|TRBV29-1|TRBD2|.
TGCAGTGGGAGGGAGAATGAGCAGTTCTTC
CSGRENEQFF
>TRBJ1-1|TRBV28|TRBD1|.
TGTGCCAGCAGTCCGGGACAGGGGATTAACACTGAAGCTTTCTTT
CASSPGQGINTEAFF
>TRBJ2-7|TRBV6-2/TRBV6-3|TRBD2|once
TGTGCCAGCAGTACCCCCTGGACTAGAATTGGGGACTACGAGCAGTACTTC
CASSTPWTRIGDYEQYF
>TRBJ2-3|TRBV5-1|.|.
TGCGCCAGCAGTACCGATCGAGATTTTACGCAGTATTTT
CASSTDRDFTQYF
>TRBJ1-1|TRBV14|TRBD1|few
TGTGCCAGCAACCCACAGGGGGCGCAGATCGCTGAAGCTTTCTTT
CASNPQGAQIAEAFF
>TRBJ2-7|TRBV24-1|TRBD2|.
TGTGCCACCAGTGATAGGCGGGAGGGCCTGAACGAGCAGTACTTC
CATSDRREGLNEQYF
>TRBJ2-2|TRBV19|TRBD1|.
TGTGCCAGTAGTACGGGACAGGGAACAGCCGGGGAGCTGTTTTTT
CASSTGQGTAGELFF
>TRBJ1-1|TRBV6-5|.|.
TGTGCCAGCAGTTACTCGCCAGGGAACACCGAAGCTTTCTTT
CASSYSPGNTEAFF
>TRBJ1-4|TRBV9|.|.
TGTGCCAGCAGCGGCGAGGAGACTAATGAAAAACTGTTTTTT
CASSGEETNEKLFF
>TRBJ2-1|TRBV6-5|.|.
TGTGCCGGAAGAGCGGGTGGCAGCTCCTACAATGAGCAGTTCTTC
CAGRAGGSSYNEQFF
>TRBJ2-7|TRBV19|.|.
TGTGCCAGTAGTAAGCCAGGGGGGCCTATCTACGAGCAGTACTTC
CASSKPGGPIYEQYF
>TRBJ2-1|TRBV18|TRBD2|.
TGTGCCAGCTCACCGCGCCTAGCGGGGCCTCGGGATGAGCAGTTCTTC
CASSPRLAGPRDEQFF
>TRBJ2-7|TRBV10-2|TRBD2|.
TGCGCCAGCAGGGCGGGACTAGCTTATGCCGACGAGCAGTACTTC
CASRAGLAYADEQYF